Each of the 19 T cell receptor beta chains below was sequenced from the same sample in a study of CD8 T cells in Susac syndrome (dated by TCRdb to about 2019). The library was built by means of the immunoSEQ multiplex PCR assay. RNA was extracted using the RNeasy kit, and roughly 0.5 to 1 microgram was reverse transcribed with random hexamers. The public reads were quality trimmed at Q25 with fastp and then assembled into clones with MiXCR by TCRdb, keeping productive beta chains. CDR3 protein sequences are deduplicated, and each keeps its most common genes and DNA. Within this sample are 95,000 to 150,000 distinct CDR3 sequences, with 96% of them counted one time only. Roughly 0.14% of the sample is taken by the ten largest. Material for sequencing was CD4+ T cells from PBMCs. The receptors here all came from a human donor with Susac syndrome.

This chain links TRBV6-6 with TRBJ2-1; D possibly corresponds to TRBD2 (7 bases). Germline V gene sequence: CDR1 MNHNY, CDR2 SVGAGI (reference sequence). The CDR3 contains 15 residues. Trimming removed 7 bases at V and 10 bases at J, with 23 bases between. The CDR3 sequence is CASTRSGGERGEQFF. CDR3 nucleotides: TGTGCCAGCACCCGATCGGGGGGCGAAAGGGGGGAGCAGTTCTTC.

V is TRBV6-5 and J is TRBJ2-7, with 9 positions matching TRBD2. The V segment lost 2 bases and the J segment 3 bases; nucleotides outside the gene matches: 5. This CDR3 comprises 15 residues. CDR1 is MNHEY and CDR2 is SVGAGI in the germline V gene. CDR3: CASSYTPSGNYEQYF. Written as DNA, the CDR3 is TGTGCCAGCAGTTACACGCCTAGCGGGAACTACGAGCAGTACTTC.

This sequence joins TRBV20-1 and TRBJ2-1; D uncertain. Trimming took off 1 base at V and 6 bases at J, with 13 bases between the two ends. This CDR3 spans 14 amino acids. Germline lookup yields CDR1 DFQATT and CDR2 SNEGSKA (reference sequence). CDR3 region: CSARAPGIGNEQFF. CDR3 DNA: TGCAGTGCTAGAGCCCCCGGCATAGGCAATGAGCAGTTCTTC.

V is TRBV4-1 and J is TRBJ2-7; D remains ambiguous. Deletions cut 1 base from V and 6 bases from J, with 7 bases between. The V gene's germline CDR1 is MGHRA and CDR2 YSYEKL. CDR3 length: 12 amino acids. CDR3 in amino acids: CASSQAPTEQYF. For the CDR3, the DNA is TGCGCCAGCAGCCAAGCACCCACCGAGCAGTACTTC.

V gene TRBV30 combines with J gene TRBJ1-1, with D possibly TRBD1 on 5 matching bases. CDR3 length: 15 amino acids. Germline V gene lookup returns CDR1 GTSNPN and CDR2 SVGIG (reference sequence). V was pared by 0 bases and J by 2 bases, with 13 bases between. Here the CDR3 DNA reads TGTGCCTGGAGTGTCCTCCTGAGGGGCAACACTGAAGCTTTCTTT. Protein sequence: CAWSVLLRGNTEAFF.

The V call is TRBV19, the J call TRBJ2-1; D gene ambiguous. Germline-derived CDR1 and CDR2 are LNHDA and SQIVND (reference sequence). This CDR3 is 16 amino acids long. The germline V and J ends were trimmed by 6 bases and 0 bases, with 15 bases remaining between them. Here the CDR3 reads CASRPGASTSYNEQFF. The CDR3, as DNA: TGTGCCAGTAGGCCCGGCGCCTCCACCTCCTACAATGAGCAGTTCTTC.

The rearrangement joins TRBV7-8 to TRBJ2-1; TRBD2 matches at 7 bases. The CDR3 is 16 amino acids. Unmatched junction bases numbered 11, after V lost 3 bases and J lost 6 bases. Germline loops: CDR1 SGHVS, CDR2 FQNEAQ. The CDR3 protein is CASSFHTGGSSNEQFF. CDR3 nucleotides: TGTGCCAGCAGCTTTCACACCGGGGGGTCTTCCAATGAGCAGTTCTTC.

This clonotype came up once. The J gene is TRBJ2-5, the V gene TRBV5-6, with 12 nucleotides matching TRBD2. In germline, CDR1 is SGHDT, CDR2 YYEEEE. CDR3 length equals 17 residues. V lost 3 bases and J lost 2; bases outside the gene matches: 8. CDR3 DNA: TGTGCCAGCAGCTACCGGACTAGCGGGATGTCACAAGAGACCCAGTACTTC. Translated, it gives CASSYRTSGMSQETQYF.

This clonotype was detected once. The chain is built from TRBV14 and TRBJ2-3; a weak D match, TRBD2 (6 bases). The length of the CDR3 is 15 residues. V was pared by 3 bases and J by 1 base, with 11 bases between. Germline-derived CDR1 and CDR2 are SGHDN and FVKESK. The CDR3 DNA sequence: TGTGCCAGCAGCCAGCGGGACGGAGGCACAGATACGCAGTATTTT. Its protein product is CASSQRDGGTDTQYF.

V and J are TRBV9 and TRBJ1-2; 9 nucleotides line up with TRBD1. The CDR3 is 13 amino acids. V trimming: 3 bases; J trimming: 8 bases; junction bases outside the gene matches: 5. The V gene's germline CDR1 is SGDLS and CDR2 YYNGEE. The CDR3 spells CASSAYRGQGYTF. The CDR3 DNA sequence: TGTGCCAGCAGCGCCTACAGGGGGCAAGGCTACACCTTC.

The chain links TRBV19 to TRBJ1-4, with D possibly TRBD1 on 5 matching bases. CDR1 is LNHDA and CDR2 is SQIVND in the germline V gene (reference sequence). The CDR3 contains 15 residues. V lost 5 bases and J 2 bases, leaving 12 bases between the germline ends. CDR3 loop: CASSRDLRTNEKLFF. CDR3 sequence (DNA): TGTGCCAGTAGTCGGGACCTAAGGACTAATGAAAAACTGTTTTTT.

V and J are TRBV30 and TRBJ2-7; no reliable D call. The CDR3 consists of 11 residues. The V gene's germline CDR1 is GTSNPN and CDR2 SVGIG (reference sequence). Trimming took off 6 bases at V and 0 bases at J, with 6 bases between the two ends. CDR3 loop: CACWDSYEQYF. The DNA of the CDR3 is TGTGCCTGCTGGGACTCCTACGAGCAGTACTTC. The full variable domain, with the rest looked up from reference TRBV30 and TRBJ2-7, is SQTIHQWPATLVQPVGSPLSLECTVEGTSNPNLYWYRQAAGRGLQLLFYSVGIGQISSEVPQNLSASRPQDRQFILSSKKLLLSDSGFYLCACWDSYEQYFGPGTRLTVT.

The J gene is TRBJ2-3, the V gene TRBV29-1; weak D call: TRBD1 (7 bases). Trimming shortened V by 7 bases and J by 5 bases, and 16 bases separated the two germline ends. This CDR3 is built from 13 residues. The germline gives CDR1 SQVTM, CDR2 ANQGSEA. This CDR3 reads CSGGGSGGDTQYF. The CDR3 DNA sequence: TGCAGCGGGGGAGGTTCAGGGGGAGATACGCAGTATTTT.

This clonotype appeared a few times. This chain joins TRBV2 and TRBJ2-2, with D unclear. The CDR3 runs to 11 residues. V lost 6 bases and J lost 1, with 0 bases in between. Per the germline V gene, CDR1 is SNHLY and CDR2 is FYNNEI. The CDR3 nucleotides are TGTGCCAGCAGGAACACCGGGGAGCTGTTTTTT. Its translation: CASRNTGELFF.

This clonotype was observed once. This chain links TRBV18 with TRBJ2-6; perhaps TRBD1 as D (6 bases). The CDR3 is 15 residues long. The germline V gene encodes CDR1 KGHSH and CDR2 LQKENI. Trimming shortened V by 3 bases and J by 3 bases, and 9 bases separated the two germline ends. The CDR3 spells CASSPPGHGANVLTF. Written as DNA, the CDR3 is TGTGCCAGCTCACCCCCGGGACATGGGGCCAACGTCCTGACTTTC.

This chain uses TRBV23-1 with TRBJ1-1, with D tentatively TRBD1 (5 bases). TRBV23-1 is labeled an ORF, and its function is uncertain. The CDR3 has 11 residues. Trimming pared 11 bases from V and 7 bases from J, leaving 14 bases between. The CDR3 region is CAGQGFCEAFF. The CDR3 coding sequence is TGCGCCGGCCAGGGTTTCTGTGAAGCTTTCTTT.

A single count supports this clonotype. The chain employs TRBV29-1 and TRBJ2-7; weak D call: TRBD2 (5 bases). This CDR3 region has 11 residues. The ends were cut back, 5 bases at V and 1 base at J, with 6 bases in the middle. Germline V gene sequence: CDR1 SQVTM, CDR2 ANQGSEA. CDR3 coding DNA: TGCAGCGTTCGACTATCCTACGAGCAGTACTTC. It codes for CSVRLSYEQYF.

This chain joins TRBV29-1 and TRBJ2-3; TRBD2 agrees at 10 bases. Unmatched junction bases numbered 5, after V lost 1 base and J lost 4 bases. Per germline, CDR1 SQVTM and CDR2 ANQGSEA. CDR3 size: 15 residues. The CDR3 DNA reads TGCAGCGTTGAAGGGAGCGGGAGGGCCTCAGATACGCAGTATTTT. Its translation is CSVEGSGRASDTQYF.

The chain is built from TRBV7-2 and TRBJ1-2; D might be TRBD1 (5 bases). Trimming shortened V by 5 bases and J by 4 bases, and 14 bases separated the two germline ends. Germline values: CDR1 SGHTA, CDR2 FQGNSA. The CDR3 runs 14 residues. The CDR3 coding sequence is TGTGCCAGCAGCCCGGGGGGGGTGACCTATGGCTACACCTTC. This gives the protein CASSPGGVTYGYTF.